The 20 T cell receptor beta chains below were found in one sample sequenced in a study of OX40 agonist ivuxolimab in advanced cancers. Measured with immunoSEQ multiplex PCR; TCRdb has only the in-frame clones, and not every one. This sample has just under 80,000 clones, with 84% found just once. This sample comprised CD4+ or CD8+ T cells sorted from blood, obtained in a trial of the OX40 agonist ivuxolimab. Receptor source: an adult with an advanced solid tumor such as melanoma, head and neck, liver or kidney cancer.

This chain connects TRBV6-5 to TRBJ1-1; no firm D call. The V gene lost 5 bases and the J gene lost 4 bases, with 11 bases spanning the gap. This CDR3 is built from 13 residues. The germline gives CDR1 MNHEY, CDR2 SVGAGI. Written as DNA, the CDR3 is TGTGCCAGCAGTACCGGTCGGGGCACTGAAGCTTTCTTT. This gives the protein CASSTGRGTEAFF.

The sample holds a few counts of this clone. The genes are TRBV7-9 and TRBJ1-3; D perhaps matches TRBD1 (6 bases). CDR1 is SEHNR, CDR2 FQNEAQ, per germline (reference sequence). V was pared by 3 bases and J by 2 bases, with 8 bases between. The CDR3 extends over 14 amino acids. CDR3 nucleotides: TGTGCCAGCAGCTTGGCAGGGGCTGGAAACACCATATATTTT. Protein sequence: CASSLAGAGNTIYF.

This rearrangement joins TRBV19 to TRBJ1-2; D is unresolved. This CDR3 is 13 amino acids long. Trimming shortened V by 0 bases and J by 2 bases, and 4 bases separated the two germline ends. CDR1 and CDR2 (germline): LNHDA, SQIVND (reference sequence). CDR3 sequence: CASSIDPNYGYTF. The CDR3 DNA is TGTGCCAGTAGTATAGACCCCAACTATGGCTACACCTTC. Full variable domain (missing parts from reference TRBV19 and TRBJ1-2): DGGITQSPKYLFRKEGQNVTLSCEQNLNHDAMYWYRQDPGQGLRLIYYSQIVNDFQKGDIAEGYSVSREKKESFPLTVTSAQKNPTAFYLCASSIDPNYGYTFGSGTRLTVV.

This chain connects TRBV7-9 to TRBJ1-6; possibly TRBD1 for D (6 bases). The V and J ends lost 6 bases and 5 bases respectively, with 11 bases between them. Germline values: CDR1 SEHNR, CDR2 FQNEAQ (reference sequence). There are 14 residues in the CDR3. This CDR3 is CASSFTGNNSPLHF. The DNA of the CDR3 is TGTGCCAGCAGTTTTACAGGGAATAATTCACCCCTCCACTTT.

This clone was seen only a few times. V and J are TRBV23-1 and TRBJ2-7, with 8 bases lining up with TRBD1. TRBV23-1 is treated as an ORF (open reading frame) with a function not yet certain. The CDR3 extends over 13 amino acids. V gave up 10 bases and J gave up 4 bases; unmatched junction bases: 9. CDR3 region: CATTARGRYEQYF. For the CDR3, the DNA is TGCGCCACTACGGCCAGGGGGCGGTACGAGCAGTACTTC.

This chain links TRBV11-2 with TRBJ1-3, with D unresolved. There are 12 residues in the CDR3. The ends were cut back, 4 bases at V and 9 bases at J, with 10 bases in the middle. The germline V gene encodes CDR1 SGHAT and CDR2 FQNNGV. Here the CDR3 DNA reads TGTGCCAGCAGCTCCCGCCGCGGCACCATATATTTT. Protein product: CASSSRRGTIYF.

The chain combines TRBV7-9 with TRBJ1-1, with D tentatively TRBD1 (5 bases). V was shortened by 5 bases and J by 3 bases, with 10 bases between the two germline ends. Germline V gene data show CDR1 as SEHNR and CDR2 as FQNEAQ (reference sequence). The CDR3 runs 13 residues. The CDR3 protein is CASSQQGYTEAFF. In DNA, the CDR3 is TGTGCCAGCAGCCAGCAGGGTTACACTGAAGCTTTCTTT.

The chain employs TRBV7-2 and TRBJ1-1; D is undetermined. The V gene's germline CDR1 is SGHTA and CDR2 FQGNSA. This CDR3 is built from 13 residues. Trimming took off 0 bases at V and 8 bases at J, with 10 bases between the two ends. CDR3 in amino acids: CASSLAETLEAFF. As DNA, the CDR3 is TGTGCCAGCAGCTTAGCCGAGACCCTCGAAGCTTTCTTT.

The V gene is TRBV30, the J gene TRBJ2-1, with D perhaps matching TRBD2 (7 bases). The CDR3 covers 13 residues. The ends were cut back, 7 bases at V and 2 bases at J, with 12 bases in the middle. Germline V gene data show CDR1 as GTSNPN and CDR2 as SVGIG (reference sequence). CDR3 DNA sequence: TGTGCCTCAAGGGGGGGGGCCTACAATGAGCAGTTCTTC. Translating gives CASRGGAYNEQFF.

This chain uses TRBV7-9 with TRBJ2-3; D might be TRBD1 (5 bases). The V end was cut by 2 bases, the J end by 2 bases, with 11 bases between. Germline values: CDR1 SEHNR, CDR2 FQNEAQ (reference sequence). The CDR3 extends over 15 amino acids. CDR3 region: CASSLRGQYTDTQYF. Written as DNA, the CDR3 is TGTGCCAGCAGCTTAAGGGGTCAGTACACAGATACGCAGTATTTT.

The gene calls are TRBV10-3 and TRBJ2-2, with D perhaps matching TRBD1 or TRBD2 (5 bases each). Germline V lookup: CDR1 ENHRY, CDR2 SYGVKD. Trimming removed 0 bases at V and 1 base at J, with 6 bases between. CDR3 length: 15 amino acids. The CDR3 DNA reads TGTGCCATCAGTGAGTCGAGGGGGAACACCGGGGAGCTGTTTTTT. This translates into CAISESRGNTGELFF.

The chain joins TRBV4-3 to TRBJ2-2; 8 positions agree with TRBD1. This CDR3 is 18 amino acids long. Germline CDR1 reads LGHNA; CDR2 reads YSLEER. After removal of 0 bases from V and 4 bases from J, the junction contained 10 bases not matched to a gene. The CDR3 bases are TGCGCCAGCAGCCAAGATTCTATCGGACAGGGAGGCACCGGGGAGCTGTTTTTT. This encodes CASSQDSIGQGGTGELFF.

CDR3 loop: CATSRGWGLPGQVDYGYTF. DNA of the CDR3: TGTGCCACCAGCAGGGGGTGGGGGCTACCGGGACAGGTAGACTATGGCTACACCTTC. The V call is TRBV15, the J call TRBJ1-2; 8 nucleotides match TRBD1. The V gene end was trimmed by 3 bases and the J gene end by 3 bases; junction bases not matched to a gene: 18. This CDR3 is 19 amino acids long. Per germline, CDR1 LNHNV and CDR2 YYDKDF (reference sequence). Drawing the rest from reference TRBV15 and TRBJ1-2, the complete variable domain is DAMVIQNPRYQVTQFGKPVTLSCSQTLNHNVMYWYQQKSSQAPKLLFHYYDKDFNNEADTPDNFQSRRPNTSFCFLDIRSPGLGDTAMYLCATSRGWGLPGQVDYGYTFGSGTRLTVV.

The rearrangement links TRBV28 to TRBJ2-7; D might be TRBD2 (5 bases). V was shortened by 8 bases and J by 2 bases, with 13 bases between the two germline ends. Germline V lookup: CDR1 MDHEN, CDR2 SYDVKM. There are 13 residues in the CDR3. CDR3 DNA: TGTGCCAGCGGATCGGCAGCGGCCTACGAGCAGTACTTC. The encoded protein is CASGSAAAYEQYF.

This clone was seen once. V is TRBV28 and J is TRBJ2-7; 7 bases agree with TRBD2. This CDR3 spans 18 amino acids. The V gene end was trimmed by 4 bases and the J gene end by 2 bases; junction bases not matched to a gene: 17. Germline V gives CDR1 MDHEN, CDR2 SYDVKM. CDR3 sequence: CASSSGGSGAGLTYEQYF. As DNA, the CDR3 is TGTGCCAGCAGTTCCGGGGGGAGCGGGGCCGGGCTTACCTACGAGCAGTACTTC.

V gene TRBV5-5 combines with J gene TRBJ2-7; 13 nucleotides align to TRBD2. This CDR3 is built from 17 residues. Losses at the gene ends were 4 bases for V and 4 bases for J; bases not matched to a gene: 11. Germline V CDR1 and CDR2: SGHKS, YYEKEE (reference sequence). CDR3 in amino acids: CASSTAGTSGNRYEQYF. CDR3 DNA: TGTGCCAGCAGCACGGCCGGGACTAGCGGGAATCGATACGAGCAGTACTTC.

This chain links TRBV7-2 with TRBJ2-2; perhaps D is TRBD1 or TRBD2 (5 bases each). The CDR3 loop spans 16 amino acids. Looked up from germline, CDR1 is SGHTA and CDR2 is FQGNSA. Deletions cut 1 base from V and 5 bases from J, with 14 bases between. In nucleotides, the CDR3 is TGTGCCAGCAGCTTAGTTAGGGGCCCGGGGACCGGGGAGCTGTTTTTT. It encodes CASSLVRGPGTGELFF.

The V gene is TRBV10-3, the J gene TRBJ1-6; no firm D call. The CDR3 sequence is 13 residues long. Looked up from germline, CDR1 is ENHRY and CDR2 is SYGVKD. The V and J ends lost 4 bases and 7 bases respectively, with 8 bases between them. CDR3 DNA sequence: TGTGCCATCAGTGTGACTGACAATTCACCCCTCCACTTT. Amino acid sequence: CAISVTDNSPLHF.

The chain joins TRBV2 to TRBJ1-1; 8 bases fit TRBD1. V was clipped by 5 bases and J by 1 base; unmatched bases: 3. Germline values: CDR1 SNHLY, CDR2 FYNNEI. This CDR3 has 14 amino acids. DNA for the CDR3: TGTGCCAGCAGTAGGGACAGGACGAACACTGAAGCTTTCTTT. Translating gives CASSRDRTNTEAFF.

V and J are TRBV2 and TRBJ1-5; TRBD1 matches 8 bases. V lost 4 bases, J lost 0 bases, and 11 bases stayed unmatched. The length of the CDR3 is 18 residues. Looked up from germline, CDR1 is SNHLY and CDR2 is FYNNEI. CDR3 residues: CASSGGQGLRSSNQPQHF. CDR3 DNA: TGTGCCAGCAGTGGAGGACAGGGCCTACGATCTAGCAATCAGCCCCAGCATTTT.